What follows are 24 T cell receptor beta chains derived from one specimen sequenced in a study of T cells in Graves' hyperthyroidism and ophthalmopathy. It was RNA transcripts that yielded the amplified TCR beta CDR3 regions. The HTBI primer set drove a first-round RT-PCR of the TCR CDR3. TCRdb re-derived calls from the multiplex PCR reads in MiXCR, one entry per CDR3 protein. The sample has 550,000 to 800,000 distinct CDR3 sequences; less than 20% are singletons. The specimen was blood. These receptors were collected from a man aged 18 to 30 with Graves' hyperthyroidism.

This clonotype was detected many times. The rearrangement links TRBV6-5 to TRBJ2-7, with D perhaps TRBD1 or TRBD2 (5 bases each). The V gene lost 0 bases and the J gene lost 0 bases, with 9 bases spanning the gap. The germline V gene encodes CDR1 MNHEY and CDR2 SVGAGI. CDR3 size: 15 residues. DNA for the CDR3: TGTGCCAGCAGTTACTCGACTACAGGCTCCTACGAGCAGTACTTC. It yields the protein CASSYSTTGSYEQYF.

This clonotype was observed many times. V is TRBV3-1 and J is TRBJ2-5; possible D gene TRBD2, 5 bases. V lost 0 bases and J 3 bases, leaving 11 bases between the germline ends. Germline V gene lookup returns CDR1 LGHDT and CDR2 YNNKEL (reference sequence). The CDR3 is made up of 15 amino acids. The CDR3 spells CASSQDPGSEETQYF. The CDR3, as DNA: TGTGCCAGCAGCCAAGATCCGGGATCAGAAGAGACCCAGTACTTC.

The V and J genes are TRBV2 and TRBJ2-7; TRBD1 or TRBD2 may be the D gene (5 bases each). The germline V gene encodes CDR1 SNHLY and CDR2 FYNNEI. The V end was cut by 6 bases, the J end by 0 bases, with 18 bases between. This CDR3 is built from 16 residues. CDR3 region: CASSRDRLQSSYEQYF. The CDR3 DNA sequence: TGTGCCAGCAGCCGGGACCGTCTCCAAAGCTCCTACGAGCAGTACTTC.

The chain joins TRBV4-1 to TRBJ2-7; a weak D match, TRBD1 (5 bases). CDR1 MGHRA and CDR2 YSYEKL come from the germline V gene. The CDR3 consists of 15 residues. V was cut by 0 bases and J by 1 base, with 10 bases left in between. CDR3 protein: CASSQETGLSYEQYF. The DNA of the CDR3 is TGCGCCAGCAGCCAAGAAACAGGATTATCCTACGAGCAGTACTTC.

A few counts support this clonotype. CDR3 sequence: CATSRDPGPTYEQYF. The DNA for the CDR3 is TGTGCCACCAGCAGAGATCCTGGCCCCACCTACGAGCAGTACTTC. This sequence joins TRBV15 and TRBJ2-7; D call uncertain. The V end was cut by 0 bases, the J end by 2 bases, with 11 bases between. Per the germline V gene, CDR1 is LNHNV and CDR2 is YYDKDF (reference sequence). There are 15 residues in the CDR3.

V usage is TRBV28 and J usage is TRBJ1-1; D remains ambiguous. Germline V gene sequence: CDR1 MDHEN, CDR2 SYDVKM. The germline V and J ends were trimmed by 3 bases and 1 base, with 9 bases remaining between them. The CDR3 covers 14 residues. The CDR3 DNA follows: TGTGCCAGCAGTTTTCACTCAGGGAACACTGAAGCTTTCTTT. It specifies CASSFHSGNTEAFF.

There are a few counts of this clonotype. Relative to the germline gene, one junction end is altered; a read error may explain this. The V gene is TRBV20-1, the J gene TRBJ2-5; tentative D call: TRBD1 (5 bases). Germline loops: CDR1 DFQATT, CDR2 SNEGSKA (reference sequence). This CDR3 contains 13 residues. The CDR3 loop is CSASQGSQETQHF. The CDR3 nucleotides read TGCAGTGCTAGTCAGGGCAGTCAAGAGACCCAGCACTTC.

This clonotype was recorded a few times. The chain uses TRBV12-5 and TRBJ2-7; TRBD1 might be the D (6 bases). This CDR3 contains 14 residues. V was trimmed by 6 bases and J by 2 bases, leaving 14 bases between them. The germline V gene encodes CDR1 LGHNT and CDR2 FRNRAP. The DNA of the CDR3 is TGTGCTAGTGGCCTACAGGGTTTTACCTACGAGCAGTACTTC. This encodes CASGLQGFTYEQYF.

V gene TRBV10-3 combines with J gene TRBJ1-1; no definite D call. Germline lookup yields CDR1 ENHRY and CDR2 SYGVKD. The CDR3 runs 15 residues. Trimming pared 3 bases from V and 6 bases from J, leaving 17 bases between. The CDR3 protein is CAISDREFPSPEAFF. DNA of the CDR3: TGTGCCATCAGTGACCGGGAATTCCCGAGCCCTGAAGCTTTCTTT.

This clonotype was picked up many times. V is TRBV20-1 and J is TRBJ1-2, with TRBD1 identical over 12 bases. After removal of 3 bases from V and 7 bases from J, the junction contained 3 bases not matched to a gene. CDR1 DFQATT and CDR2 SNEGSKA come from the germline V gene (reference sequence). The CDR3 extends over 13 amino acids. CDR3 loop: CSARGQGALGYTF. The CDR3 bases are TGCAGTGCTAGGGGACAGGGGGCGCTTGGCTACACCTTC.

The chain links TRBV4-3 to TRBJ1-1; D is ambiguous. The length of the CDR3 is 15 residues. CDR1 and CDR2 from the germline V gene are LGHNA and YSLEER. V was cut by 1 base and J by 7 bases, with 16 bases left in between. The CDR3 region is CASSQALRSVNEAFF. CDR3 nucleotide sequence: TGCGCCAGCAGCCAAGCTTTACGTTCTGTAAATGAAGCTTTCTTT.

This clonotype was seen many times. V usage is TRBV3-1 and J usage is TRBJ2-7, with a possible D match to TRBD2 (6 bases). Germline CDR1 reads LGHDT; CDR2 reads YNNKEL (reference sequence). This CDR3 has 13 residues. V was cut by 7 bases and J by 4 bases, with 14 bases left in between. This chain's CDR3 is CASKPGEDYEQYF. The CDR3 DNA follows: TGTGCCAGCAAGCCGGGAGAAGATTACGAGCAGTACTTC.

V gene TRBV6-5 combines with J gene TRBJ1-4, with D uncertain. This CDR3 spans 14 amino acids. Trimming cost V 2 bases and J 6 bases, with 10 bases left between them. The germline CDR1 and CDR2 sequences are MNHEY and SVGAGI. Here the CDR3 reads CASSYRTGHEKLFF. In DNA, the CDR3 is TGTGCCAGCAGTTACCGTACGGGCCATGAAAAACTGTTTTTT.

The V gene is TRBV18, the J gene TRBJ2-3; TRBD1 or TRBD2 may be the D gene (5 bases each). From germline, CDR1 is KGHSH and CDR2 LQKENI. CDR3 size: 16 residues. The V and J ends lost 5 bases and 6 bases respectively, with 21 bases between them. This chain's CDR3 is CASSGARDPHTDTQYF. DNA for the CDR3: TGTGCCAGCTCAGGAGCCCGGGACCCTCACACCGATACGCAGTATTTT. Full variable domain (remainder filled in from reference TRBV18 and TRBJ2-3): NAGVMQNPRHLVRRRGQEARLRCSPMKGHSHVYWYRQLPEEGLKFMVYLQKENIIDESGMPKERFSAEFPKEGPSILRIQQVVRGDSAAYFCASSGARDPHTDTQYFGPGTRLTVL.

Regarding this clonotype: It may be a read error: a sequence one base away is much more abundant. Written as DNA, the CDR3 is TGTGCCAGCAGCTTAGGGCCGGGCAAGGCGGCCTACGAGCAGTACTTC. It specifies CASSLGPGKAAYEQYF. J is TRBJ2-7 and V is TRBV11-2; no clear D. The CDR3 loop spans 16 amino acids. Trimming pared 1 base from V and 2 bases from J, leaving 15 bases between. Germline values: CDR1 SGHAT, CDR2 FQNNGV.

This clonotype was counted ten times or more. The chain joins TRBV7-2 to TRBJ2-1; possible D gene TRBD1, 5 bases. The V end was cut by 5 bases, the J end by 10 bases, with 18 bases between. Germline CDR1 and CDR2: SGHTA and FQGNSA. CDR3 size: 14 residues. The CDR3 spells CASSPPITGPEQFF. CDR3 nucleotide sequence: TGTGCCAGCAGCCCTCCCATCACAGGACCGGAGCAGTTCTTC. The whole variable domain, remainder taken from reference TRBV7-2 and TRBJ2-1, is GAGVSQSPSNKVTEKGKDVELRCDPISGHTALYWYRQSLGQGLEFLIYFQGNSAPDKSGLPSDRFSAERTGGSVSTLTIQRTQQEDSAVYLCASSPPITGPEQFFGPGTRLTVL.

This clonotype was detected only a few times. The rearrangement joins TRBV7-8 to TRBJ1-5; D gene ambiguous. The germline V and J ends were trimmed by 1 base and 3 bases, with 13 bases remaining between them. Germline values: CDR1 SGHVS, CDR2 FQNEAQ. The CDR3 runs to 16 residues. Here the CDR3 DNA reads TGTGCCAGCAGCTTAGAGGGCGGTCTGGTCAATCAGCCCCAGCATTTT. It encodes CASSLEGGLVNQPQHF. Drawing the rest from reference TRBV7-8 and TRBJ1-5, the complete variable domain is GAGVSQSPRYKVAKRGQDVALRCDPISGHVSLFWYQQALGQGPEFLTYFQNEAQLDKSGLPSDRFFAERPEGSVSTLKIQRTQQEDSAVYLCASSLEGGLVNQPQHFGDGTRLSIL.

The chain recombines TRBV6-5 with TRBJ2-7, with unresolved D. The CDR3 extends over 14 amino acids. Trimming removed 0 bases from V and 6 bases from J, with 12 bases in between. Germline V lookup: CDR1 MNHEY, CDR2 SVGAGI. This chain's CDR3 is CASSYSNGPSEQYF. CDR3 sequence (DNA): TGTGCCAGCAGTTACTCGAATGGTCCCAGCGAGCAGTACTTC.

The chain is built from TRBV29-1 and TRBJ1-2; D not certain. V lost 4 bases and J lost 8, with 17 bases in between. The CDR3 has 13 residues. Germline V gene data show CDR1 as SQVTM and CDR2 as ANQGSEA. The CDR3 nucleotides are TGCAGCGTTGGCGGGAACTTAGGGATCGGCTACACCTTC. Translating it yields CSVGGNLGIGYTF.

This rearrangement joins TRBV5-4 to TRBJ1-1; the D is unclear. The germline V and J ends were trimmed by 3 bases and 1 base, with 10 bases remaining between them. CDR1 and CDR2 (germline): SGHNT, YYREEE (reference sequence). This CDR3 comprises 14 residues. This chain's CDR3 is CASSWQEGNTEAFF. The CDR3 region has the DNA TGTGCCAGCAGCTGGCAGGAGGGGAACACTGAAGCTTTCTTT.

The rearrangement uses TRBV20-1 and TRBJ1-5, with D perhaps TRBD1 (5 bases). The V gene lost 8 bases and the J gene lost 3 bases, with 20 bases spanning the gap. Germline CDR1 and CDR2: DFQATT and SNEGSKA (reference sequence). This CDR3 spans 15 amino acids. The CDR3 here is CSTYTSGGANQPQHF. For the CDR3, the DNA is TGCAGTACTTACACCTCGGGAGGGGCCAATCAGCCCCAGCATTTT.

The sample holds a few counts of this clonotype. This CDR3 reads CASSFGGSLYNEQFF. Here the CDR3 DNA reads TGTGCCAGCAGCTTTGGTGGGAGCCTATACAATGAGCAGTTCTTC. The chain couples TRBV5-5 to TRBJ2-1; a possible D gene is TRBD2 (5 bases). V lost 2 bases and J 4 bases, leaving 13 bases between the germline ends. The CDR3 is 15 amino acids. CDR1 and CDR2 from the germline V gene are SGHKS and YYEKEE (reference sequence).

This clonotype has at least ten counts. The V gene is TRBV30, the J gene TRBJ2-7; TRBD2 agrees at 10 bases. From germline, CDR1 is GTSNPN and CDR2 SVGIG (reference sequence). Trimming removed 2 bases from V and 2 bases from J; junction bases left unmatched: 3. The CDR3 sequence is 14 residues long. CDR3 DNA: TGTGCCTGGAGTCGCCTAGCGGGGGCCTACGAGCAGTACTTC. Its protein product is CAWSRLAGAYEQYF.

This clonotype was found many times. CDR3 DNA sequence: TGTGCCAGCTCACCTATTGGGAGGGGGCGGATGAACACTGAAGCTTTCTTT. Protein sequence: CASSPIGRGRMNTEAFF. The chain combines TRBV18 with TRBJ1-1; 7 positions match TRBD1. The CDR3 contains 17 residues. V shed 3 bases and J 0 bases; nucleotides not matched to a gene: 10. Per germline, CDR1 KGHSH and CDR2 LQKENI. The full variable domain, completed using reference TRBV18 and TRBJ1-1, is NAGVMQNPRHLVRRRGQEARLRCSPMKGHSHVYWYRQLPEEGLKFMVYLQKENIIDESGMPKERFSAEFPKEGPSILRIQQVVRGDSAAYFCASSPIGRGRMNTEAFFGQGTRLTVV.